This record concerns one T cell receptor beta chain sequence. Trimming pared 0 bases from V and 4 bases from J, leaving 19 bases between. The CDR3 has 16 residues. Germline CDR1 and CDR2: SQVTM and ANQGSEA. Under the authors' procedure: Estimated nucleated cell counts came from reference gene primer amplification. Clones were read by immunoSEQ multiplex PCR, and TCRdb kept only the in-frame ones, dropping some. That table supplies the V and J calls and clone size; D and trimming were determined from the DNA. The sample has about 400,000 clones, roughly nine tenths seen once. These data belong to a study of blood T cell repertoires in COVID-19. Whole-study context: The origin of the acute and convalescent COVID-19 samples was the United States, Italy and Spain. Sources were T cells, B-cell-depleted T cells, or PBMCs; the material itself was cDNA or gDNA.

The genes are TRBV29-1 and TRBJ2-7; a possible D gene is TRBD2 (5 bases). This sequence was found in a middle-aged man with acute or convalescent COVID-19. Specimen: peripheral blood. The CDR3 here is CSVEDYSGVNMYEQYF. The CDR3 DNA sequence: TGCAGCGTTGAAGATTACTCCGGGGTTAACATGTACGAGCAGTACTTC.